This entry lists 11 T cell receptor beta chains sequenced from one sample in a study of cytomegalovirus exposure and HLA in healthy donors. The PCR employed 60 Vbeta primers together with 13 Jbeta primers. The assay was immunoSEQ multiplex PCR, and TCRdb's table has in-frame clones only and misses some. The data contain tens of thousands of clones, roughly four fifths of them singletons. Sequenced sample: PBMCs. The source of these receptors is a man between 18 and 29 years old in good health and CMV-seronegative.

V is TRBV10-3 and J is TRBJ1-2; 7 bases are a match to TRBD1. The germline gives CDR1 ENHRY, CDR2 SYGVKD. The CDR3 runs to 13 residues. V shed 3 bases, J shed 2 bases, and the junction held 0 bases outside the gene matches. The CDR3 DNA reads TGTGCCATCAGTGAAGGGGGCAACTATGGCTACACCTTC. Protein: CAISEGGNYGYTF.

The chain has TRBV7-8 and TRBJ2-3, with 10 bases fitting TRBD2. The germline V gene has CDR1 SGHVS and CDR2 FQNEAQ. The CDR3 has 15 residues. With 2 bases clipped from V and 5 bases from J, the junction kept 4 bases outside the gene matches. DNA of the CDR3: TGTGCCAGCAGCTTACTAGCGGGAGTTTTAGATACGCAGTATTTT. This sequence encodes CASSLLAGVLDTQYF.

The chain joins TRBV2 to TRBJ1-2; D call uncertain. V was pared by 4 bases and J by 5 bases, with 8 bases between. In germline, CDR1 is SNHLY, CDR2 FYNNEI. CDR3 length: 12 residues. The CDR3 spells CASSGQAYGYTF. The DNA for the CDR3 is TGTGCCAGCAGTGGCCAGGCATATGGCTACACCTTC.

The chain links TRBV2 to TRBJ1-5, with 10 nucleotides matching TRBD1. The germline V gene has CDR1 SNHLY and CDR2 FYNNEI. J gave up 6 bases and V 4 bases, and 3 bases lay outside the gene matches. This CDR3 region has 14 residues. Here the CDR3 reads CASSGQGARQPQHF. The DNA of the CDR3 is TGTGCCAGCAGTGGACAGGGGGCTCGTCAGCCCCAGCATTTT.

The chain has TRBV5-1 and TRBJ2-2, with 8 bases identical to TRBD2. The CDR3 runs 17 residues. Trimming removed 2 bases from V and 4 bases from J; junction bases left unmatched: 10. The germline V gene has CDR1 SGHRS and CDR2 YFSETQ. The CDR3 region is CASSLDRAGEITGELFF. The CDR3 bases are TGCGCCAGCAGCTTAGATCGAGCGGGAGAAATCACCGGGGAGCTGTTTTTT.

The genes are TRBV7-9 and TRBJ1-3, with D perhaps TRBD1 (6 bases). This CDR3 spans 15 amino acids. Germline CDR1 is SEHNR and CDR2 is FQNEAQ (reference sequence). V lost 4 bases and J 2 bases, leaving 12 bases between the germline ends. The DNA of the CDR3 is TGTGCCAGCAGCTCCAGACAGGACCCTGGAAACACCATATATTTT. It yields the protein CASSSRQDPGNTIYF.

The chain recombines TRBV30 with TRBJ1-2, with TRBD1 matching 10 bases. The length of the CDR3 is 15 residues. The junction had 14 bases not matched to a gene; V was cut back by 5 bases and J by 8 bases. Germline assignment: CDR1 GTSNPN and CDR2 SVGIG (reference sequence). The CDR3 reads CAWQFGTGVMGGYTF. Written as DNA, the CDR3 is TGTGCCTGGCAGTTCGGGACAGGGGTGATGGGGGGCTACACCTTC.

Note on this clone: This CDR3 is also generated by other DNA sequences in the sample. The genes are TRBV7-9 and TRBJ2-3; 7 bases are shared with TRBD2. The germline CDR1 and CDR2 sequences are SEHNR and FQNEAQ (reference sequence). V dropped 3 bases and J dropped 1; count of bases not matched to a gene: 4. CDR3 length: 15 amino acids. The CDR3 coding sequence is TGTGCCAGCAGCTTTCCTACTAGCGGCACAGATACGCAGTATTTT. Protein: CASSFPTSGTDTQYF.

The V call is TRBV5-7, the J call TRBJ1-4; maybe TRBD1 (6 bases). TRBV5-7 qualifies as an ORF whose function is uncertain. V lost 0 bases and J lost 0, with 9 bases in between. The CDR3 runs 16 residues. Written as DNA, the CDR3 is TGTGCCAGCAGCTTGGGAGCAGGGGCAACTAATGAAAAACTGTTTTTT. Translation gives CASSLGAGATNEKLFF.

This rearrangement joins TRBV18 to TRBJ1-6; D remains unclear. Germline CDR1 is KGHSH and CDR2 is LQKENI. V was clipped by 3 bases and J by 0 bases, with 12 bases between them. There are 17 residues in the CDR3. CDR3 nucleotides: TGTGCCAGCTCACCTTCTTTTCTCGGCTCCTATAATTCACCCCTCCACTTT. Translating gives CASSPSFLGSYNSPLHF.

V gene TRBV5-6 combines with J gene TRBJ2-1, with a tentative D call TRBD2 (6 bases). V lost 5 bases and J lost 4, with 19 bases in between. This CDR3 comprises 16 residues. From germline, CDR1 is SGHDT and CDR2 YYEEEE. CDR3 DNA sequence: TGTGCCAGCAGGGCATCCGGGACTGGATATTACAATGAGCAGTTCTTC. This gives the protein CASRASGTGYYNEQFF.